This is a list of T cell receptor beta chains from one sample in a study of identical twins. TCRdb re-derived calls from the 5' RACE reads in MiXCR, one entry per CDR3 protein. The table lists some 330,000 distinct CDR3 sequences, roughly 9% of them singletons. Sequencing was performed on naive T cells sorted from blood. These receptors originate from a woman aged 50 to 65 in good health. Each CDR3 is given with its conserved first and last residue. D genes are given only for firm matches. Expanded clones get a size class; other rows say once, few or many, or leave the size out.

few	TRBJ1-1	TRBV27	TRBD1	TGTGCCAGCAGTTCGACCCGCGTGGACAGGGACACTGAAGCTTTCTTT	CASSSTRVDRDTEAFF
NA	TRBJ2-1	TRBV20-1	NA	TGCAGTGCTAGAGTCCCAAGGGGGGGCAATGAGCAGTTCTTC	CSARVPRGGNEQFF
few	TRBJ2-2	TRBV20-1	NA	TGCAGTGCACAAGACGAAGACACCGGGGAGCTGTTTTTT	CSAQDEDTGELFF
NA	TRBJ2-5	TRBV4-2	TRBD2	TGTGCCAGCAGCCAAAGACTAGCGGGAGGCCTGGCGAGGACCCAGTACTTC	CASSQRLAGGLARTQYF
many	TRBJ2-1	TRBV12-3/TRBV12-4	TRBD2	TGTGCCAGCAGTTCTGGACTAGCGGGAGCTGGTGGCAATGAGCAGTTCTTC	CASSSGLAGAGGNEQFF
many	TRBJ2-1	TRBV12-5	TRBD2	TGTGCTAGTGGTTTGGTACTTAAGGCTAGCGGGAGTAACAATGAGCAGTTCTTC	CASGLVLKASGSNNEQFF
many	TRBJ2-7	TRBV29-1	NA	TGCAGCGTTCGGAGACTGGAAGAGCAGTACTTC	CSVRRLEEQYF
NA	TRBJ2-1	TRBV10-3	TRBD2	TGTGCCACCCAAACCGGGACTAGCGGCCTGGGGGAGCAGTTCTTC	CATQTGTSGLGEQFF
many	TRBJ2-2	TRBV4-1	NA	TGCGCCAGCAGCCCCCTGACGGGAGTGGAAACCGGGGAGCTGTTTTTT	CASSPLTGVETGELFF
many	TRBJ1-1	TRBV12-3/TRBV12-4	TRBD1	TGTGCCAGCAGTTTAGGGACAGGGGGTGGGAGCACTGAAGCTTTCTTT	CASSLGTGGGSTEAFF
few	TRBJ2-7	TRBV6-5	TRBD1	TGTGCCAGCAGAGCAGGGGGCTCCAGGGGCGAGCAGTACTTC	CASRAGGSRGEQYF
many	TRBJ2-1	TRBV5-1	TRBD2	TGCGCCAGCAGCTTGGCTAGCGGGAAATACAATGAGCAGTTCTTC	CASSLASGKYNEQFF
few	TRBJ1-5	TRBV7-9	NA	TGTGCCAGCAGCTTAGACAGTTTCAATCAGCCCCAGCATTTT	CASSLDSFNQPQHF
few	TRBJ2-2	TRBV11-2	NA	TGTGCCAGCAGCTTCGTTGGAGATAGTATCGGGGAGCTGTTTTTT	CASSFVGDSIGELFF
NA	TRBJ2-3	TRBV7-3	TRBD2	TGTGCCAGCAGCTTAATCCCCCGAGCGGGAGGGGGCACAGATACGCAGTATTTT	CASSLIPRAGGGTDTQYF
few	TRBJ2-7	TRBV7-9	NA	TGTGCCAGCAGCTGGTTTGGGCAGAGCTCCTACGAGCAGTACTTC	CASSWFGQSSYEQYF
many	TRBJ2-2	TRBV5-1	TRBD2	TGCGCCAGCACAGGACAGTCACTAGCGGGAAGTGCCGGGGAGCTGTTTTTT	CASTGQSLAGSAGELFF
few	TRBJ2-1	TRBV7-9	NA	TGTGCCAGCAGCCGGGGCCCCGCGAGGGATGAGCAGTTCTTC	CASSRGPARDEQFF
NA	TRBJ1-2	TRBV28	TRBD1	TGTGCCAGCAGTCCCCCGGGACAGTACTATGGCTACACCTTC	CASSPPGQYYGYTF
few	TRBJ2-2	TRBV29-1	NA	TGCAGCGTTGGAGACAGGGACTATTTCGGGGAGCTGTTTTTT	CSVGDRDYFGELFF
NA	TRBJ2-3	TRBV7-9	NA	TGTGCCCCCGACCCGGGGGCAGATACGCAGTATTTT	CAPDPGADTQYF
NA	TRBJ2-7	TRBV20-1	NA	TGCAGTGCTAGAGAGGGGAGAGCAAACTCCTACGAGCAGTACTTC	CSAREGRANSYEQYF
many	TRBJ2-1	TRBV5-6	NA	TGTGCCAGCAGCTCCCCGGGAGTCGGCCCCTACAATGAGCAGTTCTTC	CASSSPGVGPYNEQFF
few	TRBJ2-1	TRBV11-1	TRBD2	TGTGCCAGCAGCTTAGTGTTGGCGGGAGGCCTTAACACCAATGAGCAGTTCTTC	CASSLVLAGGLNTNEQFF
NA	TRBJ1-2	TRBV18	NA	TGTGCCAGCTCACCCTATCAGCCCCGGAGAACTGGTGACTATGGCTACACCTTC	CASSPYQPRRTGDYGYTF
many	TRBJ1-1	TRBV5-1	TRBD1	TGCGCCAGCAGCACACCCGGACAGGGAGTGTACACTGAAGCTTTCTTT	CASSTPGQGVYTEAFF
NA	TRBJ2-2	TRBV6-5	NA	TGTGCCAGCAGTTACTCAAGAGTGAACACCGGGGAGCTGTTTTTT	CASSYSRVNTGELFF
few	TRBJ2-7	TRBV5-1	NA	TGCGCCAGCAGCTTGGCCTGGGACGGATCCTACGAGCAGTACTTC	CASSLAWDGSYEQYF
few	TRBJ2-5	TRBV7-6	TRBD2	TGTGCCAGCAGCCCCCGGGTAGCGGGAGGGCCAGGAGAGACCCAGTACTTC	CASSPRVAGGPGETQYF
many	TRBJ1-4	TRBV12-3/TRBV12-4	NA	TGTGCCAGCAGATACAGGGCCAATGAAAAACTGTTTTTT	CASRYRANEKLFF
many	TRBJ1-3	TRBV5-5	NA	TGTGCCAGCAGCTTGGACGGCAGCTCTGGAAACACCATATATTTT	CASSLDGSSGNTIYF
few	TRBJ2-7	TRBV5-1	NA	TGCGCCAGCAGTCTCCACTTTAACGAGCAGTACTTC	CASSLHFNEQYF
few	TRBJ1-1	TRBV20-1	NA	TGCAGTGCTAGCCCGAGTGGACGTTTGAACACTGAAGCTTTCTTT	CSASPSGRLNTEAFF
NA	TRBJ2-4	TRBV18	NA	TGTGCCAGCTCACCAAGGGACAGCGGGAGTCGGTTTCCCATTCAGTACTTC	CASSPRDSGSRFPIQYF
few	TRBJ1-5	TRBV5-5	NA	TGTGCCAGCAGCAGTGGAAGGGCGCTGGGCAATCAGCCCCAGCATTTT	CASSSGRALGNQPQHF
few	TRBJ2-7	TRBV3-1	NA	TGTGCCAGCAGCCCGGACGGCGGGAACTACGAGCAGTACTTC	CASSPDGGNYEQYF
NA	TRBJ2-7	TRBV20-1	TRBD2	TGCAGTGCCGTAGCGGGTTTGTACGAGCAGTACTTC	CSAVAGLYEQYF
NA	TRBJ1-4	TRBV27	TRBD1	TGTGCCAGCACCTCTCTACAGGGACAGGAAAATGAAAAACTGTTTTTT	CASTSLQGQENEKLFF
NA	TRBJ1-5	TRBV12-3/TRBV12-4	NA	TGTGCCAGCTCCCGGGGGGTAATCTCAGGGCATCAGCCCCAGCATTTT	CASSRGVISGHQPQHF
NA	TRBJ1-3	TRBV4-1	NA	TGCGCCAGCAGCCAAGACAGGAGGAGCTCTGGAAACACCATATATTTT	CASSQDRRSSGNTIYF
many	TRBJ1-2	TRBV7-9	NA	TGTGCCAGCAGCCCTAAATTACAGGGTGATGGCTACACCTTC	CASSPKLQGDGYTF
few	TRBJ2-2	TRBV7-9	NA	TGTGCCAGCAGCGACGACAGAAGAGGGGAGCTGTTTTTT	CASSDDRRGELFF
NA	TRBJ2-1	TRBV3-1	NA	TGTGCCTCTAAGGAGGGGGGCTCCTACAATGAGCAGTTCTTC	CASKEGGSYNEQFF
many	TRBJ2-1	TRBV4-1	TRBD2	TGCGCCAGCAGCCAACCCGGGACTAGCCCCCCTGAGCAGTTCTTC	CASSQPGTSPPEQFF
NA	TRBJ2-3	TRBV15	NA	TGTGCCACCAGCAGAGAGGCTGATACGCAGTATTTT	CATSREADTQYF
few	TRBJ2-5	TRBV11-2	TRBD2	TGTGCCAGCAGCTTAGAGGTAGCGGGAGGGCAGACCCAGTACTTC	CASSLEVAGGQTQYF
few	TRBJ2-2	TRBV7-8	NA	TGTGCCAGCAGCACGGACTTCACCGGGGAGCTGTTTTTT	CASSTDFTGELFF
NA	TRBJ2-4	TRBV24-1	NA	TGTGCCACCAGTGCGAGTCGGCTGGGAAACATTCAGTACTTC	CATSASRLGNIQYF
NA	TRBJ2-2	TRBV3-1	NA	TGTGCCAGCGGGGTCAAACGGGAGACCGGGGAGCTGTTTTTT	CASGVKRETGELFF
NA	TRBJ2-7	TRBV20-1	TRBD2	TGCAGTGCCCAGCGGGAGCTTAGCGAGCAGTACTTC	CSAQRELSEQYF
few	TRBJ1-5	TRBV12-3/TRBV12-4	NA	TGTGCCAGCAGTTTAGGGGTCTATAGCAATCAGCCCCAGCATTTT	CASSLGVYSNQPQHF
NA	TRBJ2-1	TRBV29-1	NA	TGCAGCGGCTCCGCCGCGGGACTGGAGGTCTTC	CSGSAAGLEVF
NA	TRBJ2-7	TRBV27	NA	TGTGCCAGCAGTTTATTATTGGCTAAGGAGCAGTACTTC	CASSLLLAKEQYF